The T cell receptor beta chain under discussion was sequenced for a study of cytomegalovirus exposure and HLA in healthy donors. At the level of the study: Genotyping showed 70% to 90% of over 350 donors falling in the Caucasian-associated ancestry cluster. Notes on the study in general: It emerged from a later analysis that several of the most significant clusters appeared to be linked to common viral pathogens. Reports indicate that TCR beta sequences accurately predicted the HLA-A and HLA-B alleles of most subjects. Equally common other TCR beta chains were less clonally expanded than HLA-associated ones, a later analysis found.

The CDR3 runs 14 residues. V dropped 3 bases and J dropped 5; count of bases not matched to a gene: 2. This clone appeared a single time. Its antigen remains unidentified. Use of 60 Vbeta and 13 Jbeta primers characterized the PCR. The method was immunoSEQ multiplex PCR; TCRdb's version includes in-frame clones alone and lacks a portion of them. Here the sample spans some 180,000 clones, just over 75% being singletons. Sequenced: PBMCs. V usage is TRBV23-1 and J usage is TRBJ2-1; TRBD1 matches 9 bases. TRBV23-1 is an ORF, and what it does is uncertain. The TCR comes from an older woman in good health and CMV-seropositive. CDR3 nucleotides: TGCGCCAGCAGTCAGGGACAGGGACACAATGAGCAGTTCTTC. The encoded protein is CASSQGQGHNEQFF.